This section outlines one TCR beta chain sequence together with its context. These data are taken from a study of graft-versus-host responses after intestinal transplantation. Study overall: Recipients were given multivisceral, liver-intestinal, or isolated intestinal transplants.

Study findings and constraints: Marrow from the recipient contained GvH clones, some of which had appeared first in ileum or blood. Graft-versus-host to host-versus-graft clonal ratios in allografts were high in patients with graft-donor T cell macrochimerism.

A sort after the reaction isolated proliferating CFSE-low CD3+CD4+ and CD3+CD8+ responders. The protocol was immunoSEQ multiplex PCR, while the TCRdb copy is restricted to in-frame clones and leaves out a portion. The repertoire holds about 21,000 clones, 55% to 65% seen once, with around 0.92% in the top ten. Germline V gene sequence: CDR1 MDHEN, CDR2 SYDVKM. The trim removed 6 bases at V and 5 bases at J, leaving 8 bases unmatched. The CDR3 sequence is 14 residues long. The V call is TRBV28, the J call TRBJ2-7, with 9 nucleotides matching TRBD1. This sample comprised alloreactive CD4+ T cells from a mixed lymphocyte reaction culture, obtained before intestinal transplant. Subset given: CFSE-low proliferating T cells sorted from roughly 6-day pre-transplant mixed lymphocyte reaction (GvH or HvG direction). The receptor's source is a human patient who received an intestinal transplant. The CDR3 sequence: CASSRDRVAHEQYF. The CDR3 region has the DNA TGTGCCAGCAGCAGGGACAGGGTGGCCCACGAGCAGTACTTC.